This TCR beta chain was obtained from a study of radiotherapy plus CTLA-4 blockade in lung cancer (dated 2018 in TCRdb). Some background on the complete study: Objective responses were observed in about a sixth of enrolled patients, and disease control was achieved in less than 40%. What the work shows at the level of the full study, not this receptor alone: Increased serum interferon-beta after radiation, together with early dynamic changes in blood T cell clones, were reported to be the strongest predictors of response. After treatment with radiotherapy and ipilimumab, TCR clones that originated in tumors expanded in peripheral blood.

Comment on this clone: Its cognate antigen has yet to be identified. There are no base qualities to consult, and no much larger clone falls within one base.

In this study, focal radiation therapy paired with CTLA-4 blockade (ipilimumab) was tested in patients who had chemo-refractory metastatic non-small-cell lung cancer. From the cysteine through the phenylalanine, the CDR3 covers 9 amino acids. This entry keeps only the CDR3 DNA: 27 bases, framed from base 1. V was cut back by 6 bases and J by 2 bases, leaving a gap of 1 base between them. CDR1 SQVTM and CDR2 ANQGSEA were looked up in the germline V gene. The method behind the library was the immunoSEQ multiplex PCR assay. The table was pulled from immuneACCESS by TCRdb, which kept in-frame rearrangements only. Such tables lose some clones; where checked, under half of the loss comes from unresolved V genes, and the rest has no known cause. The sample table contains about 73,000 clones; only one count was recorded for roughly 84% of them. The ten top clones hold 40% of the sample.

The sample was peripheral blood, taken from a patient treated with radiotherapy plus ipilimumab. This receptor was identified in a human donor with non-small cell lung cancer that progressed on radiotherapy plus ipilimumab. The rearranged segments are TRBV29-1 and TRBJ1-1, with the D segment identity uncertain. The DNA is as follows: TGCAGCGTCAACACTGAAGCTTTCTTT. It specifies CSVNTEAFF.